This TCR beta chain was recovered during a study of identical twins. Study-wide points: The more abundant beta clonotypes in cord blood had fewer insertions, and memory repertoires did not show this.

From the 5' RACE reads, TCRdb called clonotypes with MiXCR, one entry per CDR3 protein. The sample consists of a few hundred thousand distinct CDR3 sequences, roughly 9% of them appearing once. The CDR3 consists of 16 residues. V trimming: 3 bases; J trimming: 3 bases; junction bases outside the gene matches: 8. The V gene's germline CDR1 is SGHRS and CDR2 YFSETQ. This clonotype occurred a few times. As yet, its antigen is unknown. This chain links TRBV5-1 with TRBJ1-1; 10 bases map to TRBD1. The sequenced sample consisted of naive T cells sorted from blood. This sequence was found in a woman between 50 and 59 years old in good health. As DNA, the CDR3 is TGCGCCAGCAGCTATCACTGGACAGGGGGGGACACTGAAGCTTTCTTT. Its protein is CASSYHWTGGDTEAFF.